These 30 T cell receptor beta chains came from one sample sequenced in a study of tumor-infiltrating lymphocytes in primary liver carcinoma. Starting material for RNA and DNA co-extraction consisted of about 17-30 mg of unsorted bulk tissue. From around 500 ng total RNA, TCR beta cDNA was generated with a primer in the constant region. For TCR beta, libraries were produced by three nested multiplex PCR rounds using slightly modified ARM-PCR. A C-beta reverse primer was combined with TRBV1-TRBV30 forward primers in the first two PCR rounds, and each round had around 11 cycles. TCRdb re-called the multiplex PCR reads with MiXCR, one entry per CDR3 protein. The sample lists approximately 30,000 distinct CDR3 sequences; 70% to 80% were seen once. Sequencing was carried out using liver tumor tissue from sampling region 3. As for subset: tumor region T3, left-lateral pole. All receptors derive from a woman aged 30 to 39 with primary liver carcinoma and hepatitis B virus infection.

The V gene is TRBV11-2, the J gene TRBJ1-1; 7 nucleotides align to TRBD1. The CDR3 is made up of 11 amino acids. Unmatched junction bases numbered 4, after V lost 3 bases and J lost 12 bases. Germline V lookup: CDR1 SGHAT, CDR2 FQNNGV. CDR3 region: CASSFGTEPFF. As DNA, the CDR3 is TGTGCCAGCAGCTTCGGGACAGAACCTTTCTTT.

This clonotype came up many times. V and J are TRBV7-2 and TRBJ1-5; perhaps TRBD1 as D (5 bases). The CDR3 is made up of 15 amino acids. The germline V gene has CDR1 SGHTA and CDR2 FQGNSA. Trimming removed 1 base from V and 5 bases from J, with 12 bases in between. The CDR3, as DNA: TGTGCCAGCAGCTTAGGGGGCATCCGGCATCAGCCCCAGCATTTT. As protein: CASSLGGIRHQPQHF.

The chain joins TRBV28 to TRBJ1-3; D is ambiguous. CDR3 length: 14 amino acids. Germline V gives CDR1 MDHEN, CDR2 SYDVKM. Trimming shortened V by 9 bases and J by 3 bases, and 15 bases separated the two germline ends. The DNA of the CDR3 is TGTGCCAGTAGAACAAGCGACTTTGGAAACACCATATATTTT. Protein product: CASRTSDFGNTIYF. Full variable domain (remainder filled in from reference TRBV28 and TRBJ1-3): DVKVTQSSRYLVKRTGEKVFLECVQDMDHENMFWYRQDPGLGLRLIYFSYDVKMKEKGDIPEGYSVSREKKERFSLILESASTNQTSMYLCASRTSDFGNTIYFGEGSWLTVV.

Points on this clonotype: Since no conserved phenylalanine or tryptophan closes the CDR3, a read error is the likely cause. J is TRBJ2-7 and V is TRBV11-2, with TRBD2 identical over 8 bases. Germline lookup yields CDR1 SGHAT and CDR2 FQNNGV. CDR3 length: 18 amino acids. CDR3 in amino acids: CASSLDWVSLAGPYAQYL. The CDR3 coding sequence is TGTGCCAGCAGCTTAGATTGGGTCAGTCTAGCGGGTCCCTACGCGCAGTACCTC.

This clonotype is medium-sized by share. The CDR3 sequence: CASSAGGAGELFF. The DNA for the CDR3 is TGTGCCAGCAGTGCGGGAGGGGCCGGGGAGCTGTTTTTT. This chain uses TRBV2 with TRBJ2-2; 8 bases match TRBD2. The CDR3 totals 13 residues. Trimming took 4 bases from V and 6 from J; bases not matched to a gene: 1. The V gene's germline CDR1 is SNHLY and CDR2 FYNNEI.

Worth noting for this clonotype: Because it lacks the conserved phenylalanine or tryptophan at the end, this CDR3 is likely a read error. The DNA is left out, because the CDR3 cannot be placed on it with certainty; the CDR3 is given as TCRdb lists it. The genes are TRBV29-1 and TRBJ2-1. Ends included, the CDR3 has 12 residues. CDR1 is SQVTM, CDR2 ANQGSEA, per germline. CDR3 in amino acids: CSALRDYNEQLS.

This clonotype has just one count. One junction end disagrees with the germline gene, perhaps due to a read error. The chain combines TRBV4-3 with TRBJ2-3; 10 bases align to TRBD1. Germline loops: CDR1 LGHNA, CDR2 YSLEER. CDR3 length: 15 amino acids. The CDR3 sequence is CASNARGQGPVTQYF. CDR3 DNA: TGCGCTAGCAATGCCCGGGGACAGGGGCCAGTTACGCAGTATTTT.

The count of this clonotype is one. The V gene is TRBV11-2, the J gene TRBJ1-1; TRBD1 matches at 12 bases. Germline V CDR1 and CDR2: SGHAT, FQNNGV. The CDR3 is 20 residues long. After removal of 5 bases from V and 3 bases from J, the junction contained 19 bases not matched to a gene. In DNA form, the CDR3 reads TGTGCCAGCAGCGCTCGGGACAGGGGGCGCAGGAGGTGGATTTACACTGAAGCTTTCTTT. Encoded protein: CASSARDRGRRRWIYTEAFF.

Notes on this clonotype: Being one base from a much bigger clone, this may be a read error. V usage is TRBV7-2 and J usage is TRBJ2-7; 8 nucleotides agree with TRBD1. Germline values: CDR1 SGHTA, CDR2 FQGNSA. The CDR3 contains 13 residues. The CDR3 nucleotides read TGTGCCAGCAGCTTTGGACAGGGCTACGAGGAGTACTTC. Translating gives CASSFGQGYEEYF.

As concerns this clonotype: An end of the junction differs from the germline gene, which may be a read error. This sequence joins TRBV4-2 and TRBJ1-4; D is ambiguous. This CDR3 contains 15 residues. CDR1 LGHNA and CDR2 YNFKEQ come from the germline V gene. CDR3 sequence: CGSRQDLGIGRKLFF. CDR3 sequence (DNA): TGTGGCAGCAGACAAGATCTAGGGATAGGGAGAAAACTGTTTTTT.

A remark on this clonotype: Since a much larger clone is just one base distant, this may be a read error. This rearrangement joins TRBV29-1 to TRBJ2-7; the D call may be TRBD1 or TRBD2 (6 bases each). The CDR3 extends over 13 amino acids. Germline V gives CDR1 SQVTM, CDR2 ANQGSEA. CDR3 protein: CSAWDWGHFEKNF. CDR3 in DNA: TGCAGCGCCTGGGACTGGGGGCACTTCGAGAAGAACTTC.

Remarks on this clonotype: The CDR3 ends on some other residue instead of the conserved phenylalanine or tryptophan, so this is likely a read error. J is TRBJ2-1 and V is TRBV29-1; 7 positions match TRBD2. CDR3 length: 12 amino acids. Trimming cost V 7 bases and J 9 bases; bases outside gene matches: 9. Germline values: CDR1 SQVTM, CDR2 ANQGSEA. CDR3 sequence (DNA): TGCAGCGCCCTAAGGGACTACTGTGAGCAGTTCTAC. Encoded protein: CSALRDYCEQFY.

V usage is TRBV7-9 and J usage is TRBJ2-5, with no clear D. The CDR3 totals 14 residues. The germline CDR1 and CDR2 sequences are SEHNR and FQNEAQ (reference sequence). V was shortened by 2 bases and J by 7 bases, with 14 bases between the two germline ends. In DNA form, the CDR3 reads TGTGCCAGCAGCTTATCGGGCGGCCACGGGACCCAGTACTTC. It is translated as CASSLSGGHGTQYF. The complete variable domain, with remaining parts taken from reference TRBV7-9 and TRBJ2-5, reads DTGVSQNPRHKITKRGQNVTFRCDPISEHNRLYWYRQTLGQGPEFLTYFQNEAQLEKSRLLSDRFSAERPKGSFSTLEIQRTEQGDSAMYLCASSLSGGHGTQYFGPGTRLLVL.

This clonotype is judged medium-sized. The V and J genes are TRBV29-1 and TRBJ1-1; 7 nucleotides match TRBD1. CDR3 length: 13 amino acids. With 8 bases clipped from V and 5 bases from J, the junction kept 11 bases outside the gene matches. Germline V gene lookup returns CDR1 SQVTM and CDR2 ANQGSEA. The DNA of the CDR3 is TGCAGCACTAGAGGACAGGCGTTTACTGAAGCTTTCTTT. Encoded protein: CSTRGQAFTEAFF.

Details on this clonotype: No conserved phenylalanine or tryptophan ends this CDR3, so it is likely a read error. The chain uses TRBV4-1 and TRBJ2-5, with a possible D match to TRBD2 (5 bases). The CDR3 sequence is 13 residues long. CDR1 and CDR2 (germline): MGHRA, YSYEKL. Trimming left V 10 bases short and J 7 bases short, with 19 bases between. As DNA, the CDR3 is TGCGCCAACACTAATCCGAGGGAAGCGACCCAGTACTAC. Translated: CANTNPREATQYY.

In DNA form, the CDR3 reads TGTGCCAGCAGTTTCGATAAAGATATTCAGTACTTC. Protein product: CASSFDKDIQYF. This chain joins TRBV28 and TRBJ2-4, with unresolved D. The CDR3 consists of 12 residues. V lost 3 bases and J 10 bases, leaving 10 bases between the germline ends. Germline V gene sequence: CDR1 MDHEN, CDR2 SYDVKM.

Concerning this clonotype: A read error may explain this, as a much larger clone is one base away. The CDR3 DNA is TGTGCCAGCAGCCCTTCGGGACTGAACAATGAGCAGTTCTTC. This gives the protein CASSPSGLNNEQFF. V usage is TRBV11-2 and J usage is TRBJ2-1; weak D call: TRBD2 (6 bases). V lost 5 bases, J lost 5 bases, and 13 bases lay in between. The germline V gene encodes CDR1 SGHAT and CDR2 FQNNGV. The CDR3 has 14 amino acids. Based on the CDR3 plus reference TRBV11-2 and TRBJ2-1, the full variable domain is EAGVAQSPRYKIIEKRQSVAFWCNPISGHATLYWYQQILGQGPKLLIQFQNNGVVDDSQLPKDRFSAERLKGVDSTLKIQPAKLEDSAVYLCASSPSGLNNEQFFGPGTRLTVL.

This CDR3 reads CSARGTGGHNEQFF. The CDR3 nucleotides read TGCAGCGCCCGGGGAACGGGAGGACATAATGAGCAGTTCTTC. V is TRBV29-1 and J is TRBJ2-1, with 7 bases fitting TRBD2. Unmatched junction bases numbered 13, after V lost 7 bases and J lost 7 bases. Germline V gene sequence: CDR1 SQVTM, CDR2 ANQGSEA. The CDR3 length is 14 residues.

For this clonotype: One end of the junction does not line up with germline, which may come from a read error. The chain uses TRBV7-9 and TRBJ2-7; 7 positions match TRBD2. The CDR3 spans 14 residues. Germline lookup yields CDR1 SEHNR and CDR2 FQNEAQ (reference sequence). The CDR3, as DNA: TGTGCCAGCGGTTCGGGAGGCCTCTCCTACGAGCAGTATTTC. Amino acid sequence: CASGSGGLSYEQYF. The full variable domain, rest sourced from reference TRBV7-9 and TRBJ2-7, is DTGVSQNPRHKITKRGQNVTFRCDPISEHNRLYWYRQTLGQGPEFLTYFQNEAQLEKSRLLSDRFSAERPKGSFSTLEIQRTEQGDSAMYLCASGSGGLSYEQYFGPGTRLTVT.

This clonotype occurred many times. The chain carries TRBV6-6 and TRBJ1-2, with D maybe TRBD1 (6 bases). V was pared by 4 bases and J by 8 bases, with 14 bases between. CDR3 length: 13 amino acids. Germline lookup yields CDR1 MNHNY and CDR2 SVGAGI (reference sequence). The CDR3 DNA sequence: TGTGCCAGCAGTTCGGACAGATTGGACGGCTACACCTTC. Translation: CASSSDRLDGYTF.

This clonotype has more than one count but fewer than ten. V gene TRBV5-1 combines with J gene TRBJ2-1; 9 positions agree with TRBD2. Germline CDR1 and CDR2: SGHRS and YFSETQ. V lost 7 bases and J lost 7; bases outside the gene matches: 12. The CDR3 totals 15 residues. The CDR3 DNA follows: TGCGCCAGCTGCAGAGCTAGCGGGATCCGGAATGAGCAGTTCTTC. Protein product: CASCRASGIRNEQFF.

This clonotype was counted between two and nine times. The chain joins TRBV7-2 to TRBJ2-1, with TRBD1 matching 8 bases. Germline lookup yields CDR1 SGHTA and CDR2 FQGNSA. V trimming: 0 bases; J trimming: 7 bases; junction bases outside the gene matches: 5. The CDR3 spans 15 residues. As DNA, the CDR3 is TGTGCCAGCAGCTTAGCCAGACAGGGGAGGAATGAGCAGTTCTTC. Encoded protein: CASSLARQGRNEQFF.

Worth noting for this clonotype: This may come from a read error, since a much larger clone is one base off. The rearrangement uses TRBV6-5 and TRBJ2-1; TRBD2 aligns across 7 bases. Germline V lookup: CDR1 MNHEY, CDR2 SVGAGI. The CDR3 has 11 amino acids. The CDR3 loop is CASGCGGEPFF. CDR3 nucleotide sequence: TGTGCCAGCGGGTGCGGGGGTGAGCCGTTCTTC.

Concerning this clonotype: Because the CDR3 is missing its conserved closing phenylalanine or tryptophan, this is likely a read error. The genes are TRBV4-3 and TRBJ2-7; D is uncertain. Looked up from germline, CDR1 is LGHNA and CDR2 is YSLEER. There are 14 residues in the CDR3. Trimming stripped 5 bases from V and 5 bases from J, with 16 bases between. The CDR3 protein is CASSYTAISNEQYL. CDR3 nucleotide sequence: TGCGCCAGCAGCTACACTGCCATTTCCAACGAGCAGTACTTA.

This chain joins TRBV11-1 and TRBJ2-7; no clear D gene. The germline CDR1 and CDR2 sequences are SGHAT and FQDESV (reference sequence). The CDR3 is 12 amino acids. V lost 1 base to trimming and J lost 6 bases, with 7 bases between them. This CDR3 is CASSLGYLEQYF. CDR3 DNA: TGTGCCAGCAGCTTAGGATACCTCGAGCAGTACTTC. Complete variable domain (other parts from reference TRBV11-1 and TRBJ2-7): EAEVAQSPRYKITEKSQAVAFWCDPISGHATLYWYRQILGQGPELLVQFQDESVVDDSQLPKDRFSAERLKGVDSTLKIQPAELGDSAMYLCASSLGYLEQYFGPGTRLTVT.

As regards this clonotype: Lacking the conserved final phenylalanine or tryptophan, this CDR3 likely reflects a read error. V gene TRBV29-1 combines with J gene TRBJ2-1; D is undetermined. Germline V gene data show CDR1 as SQVTM and CDR2 as ANQGSEA. This CDR3 region has 15 residues. CDR3 sequence reads: CSVLSPLLKYNGQFY. The CDR3 DNA sequence: TGCAGCGTTCTCTCCCCTCTGCTGAAGTACAATGGGCAGTTCTAC.

Points on this clonotype: This may be a read error: a much more frequent sequence differs by one nucleotide. V gene TRBV29-1 combines with J gene TRBJ2-1; either TRBD1 or TRBD2 may fit D (5 bases each). The CDR3 covers 14 residues. The ends were cut back, 4 bases at V and 9 bases at J, with 19 bases in the middle. Germline assignment: CDR1 SQVTM and CDR2 ANQGSEA. The CDR3 loop is CSVVGGRGTTEQFF. The CDR3 nucleotides are TGCAGCGTTGTCGGTGGGAGAGGGACCACTGAGCAGTTCTTC.

This clonotype occurred once. As the CDR3 is not closed by the conserved phenylalanine or tryptophan, this likely results from a read error. V and J are TRBV6-5 and TRBJ2-1, with 10 bases matching TRBD1. The length of the CDR3 is 14 residues. The V gene end was trimmed by 9 bases and the J gene end by 4 bases; junction bases not matched to a gene: 6. The germline V gene encodes CDR1 MNHEY and CDR2 SVGAGI. For the CDR3, the DNA is TGTGCCAGTAGTACGGGACAGGGGTACAATGAGCAGTTCTCC. Amino acid sequence: CASSTGQGYNEQFS.

This chain links TRBV30 with TRBJ1-6; no clear D gene. This CDR3 has 14 residues. Germline lookup yields CDR1 GTSNPN and CDR2 SVGIG (reference sequence). CDR3 coding DNA: TGTGACATCAAACTGAATCCAGAAGTGGCTCACCTCCACTTT. Protein sequence: CDIKLNPEVAHLHF.

This rearrangement joins TRBV5-4 to TRBJ2-3; perhaps TRBD2 as D (5 bases). V was clipped by 8 bases and J by 6 bases, with 22 bases between them. Germline V gene data show CDR1 as SGHNT and CDR2 as YYREEE (reference sequence). The CDR3 is made up of 15 amino acids. CDR3 sequence reads: CASSPPWTEADTQYF. Here the CDR3 DNA reads TGTGCCAGTAGTCCGCCCTGGACGGAGGCGGATACGCAGTATTTT.